This T cell receptor beta chain was sequenced during a study of T cells in Graves' hyperthyroidism and ophthalmopathy. This clonotype was picked up many times. Newly diagnosed patients aged 18 to 65 had hyperthyroidism of under 2 months' duration. CDR3 length equals 14 residues. V lost 0 bases and J 2 bases, leaving 7 bases between the germline ends. The V gene's germline CDR1 is SGHTA and CDR2 FQGNSA. Amplified TCR beta CDR3 regions derived from RNA transcripts. First-round RT-PCR targeting the TCR CDR3 was performed with the HTBI primer set. In TCRdb, the multiplex PCR reads were re-called with MiXCR into one record per CDR3 protein. The table includes approximately 620,000 distinct CDR3 sequences, about 15% detected once.

The receptor was isolated from a woman aged 25 to 45 with Graves' hyperthyroidism that later progressed to Graves' ophthalmopathy. Source material: blood. This sequence joins TRBV7-2 and TRBJ2-5; no clear D. DNA for the CDR3: TGTGCCAGCAGCTTAGCTAGGGAACAAGAGACCCAGTACTTC. Translating gives CASSLAREQETQYF.